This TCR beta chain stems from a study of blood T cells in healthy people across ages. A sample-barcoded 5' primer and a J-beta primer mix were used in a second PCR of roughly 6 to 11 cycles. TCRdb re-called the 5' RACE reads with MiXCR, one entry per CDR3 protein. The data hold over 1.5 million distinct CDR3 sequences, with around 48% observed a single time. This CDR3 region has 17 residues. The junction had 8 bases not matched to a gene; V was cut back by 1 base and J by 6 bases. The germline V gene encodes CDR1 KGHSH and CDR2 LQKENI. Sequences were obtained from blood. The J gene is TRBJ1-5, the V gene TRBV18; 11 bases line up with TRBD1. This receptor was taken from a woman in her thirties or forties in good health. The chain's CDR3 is CASSPQDRGRESQPQHF. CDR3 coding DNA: TGTGCCAGCTCACCACAGGACAGGGGGCGTGAGAGTCAGCCCCAGCATTTT.